The subject of this entry is one T cell receptor beta chain. As yet, its antigen is unknown. This entry belongs to a study of cytomegalovirus exposure and HLA in healthy donors. PCR involved 60 Vbeta and 13 Jbeta primers. Repertoires were generated with immunoSEQ multiplex PCR, while TCRdb's copy carries only in-frame clones and drops some. The sample contains 52,000 or so clones, approximately 78% of which appear only once. Regarding the study as a whole: Common viral pathogens seemed to be connected with several of the most significant clusters, according to a later analysis. There were 150 to 200 TCR beta chains listed as cytomegalovirus-associated. In presence/absence analyses, roughly uniform sequencing depth across donors was assumed.

The receptor was isolated from a female donor in good health and CMV-seronegative. The sequencing sample was made of PBMCs.

CDR3 in DNA: TGTGCCTGGAGTGTACAAGCGGGGGCACAAGAGACCCAGTACTTC. It encodes CAWSVQAGAQETQYF. J is TRBJ2-5 and V is TRBV30, with 8 bases that match TRBD2. CDR1 is GTSNPN and CDR2 is SVGIG in the germline V gene (reference sequence). With V trimmed by 0 bases and J by 2 bases, 5 bases remained unmatched. CDR3 length: 15 residues.